This T cell receptor (beta chain) was identified during a study of cytomegalovirus exposure and HLA in healthy donors. Findings and caveats of the study: Associated with cytomegalovirus, according to the listing, were 150 to 200 TCR beta chains.

Turning to this clone: Antigen specificity is unknown.

Primers: 60 Vbeta forward and 13 Jbeta reverse. Measured with immunoSEQ multiplex PCR; TCRdb has only the in-frame clones, and not every one. Among around 130,000 clones listed, 80% were seen once. The germline gives CDR1 SEHNR, CDR2 FQNEAQ (reference sequence). Trimming shortened V by 5 bases and J by 2 bases, and 13 bases separated the two germline ends. CDR3 length: 15 amino acids. This chain joins TRBV7-9 and TRBJ1-3; D might be TRBD1 (6 bases). This TCR was sampled from a man aged 35 to 55 in good health and CMV-seronegative. Sequencing input: PBMCs. CDR3 residues: CASSPAGQPGNTIYF. For the CDR3, the DNA is TGTGCCAGCAGCCCCGCCGGACAGCCTGGAAACACCATATATTTT.